This T cell receptor (beta chain) was identified during a study of blood T cell repertoires in COVID-19. Looked up from germline, CDR1 is SGHNT and CDR2 is YYREEE (reference sequence). The CDR3 runs to 14 residues. Trimming at V came to 6 bases and at J to 6 bases, leaving 4 bases not matched to a gene. The repertoire was sequenced with immunoSEQ multiplex PCR; TCRdb's copy has only in-frame clones and lacks some. There are approximately 150,000 clones in the sample; about 81% occur only once, and roughly 20% lies in the top ten. The sample holds one count of this clone. The sequence was collected from a woman at least 80 years old with acute or convalescent COVID-19. The sequencing sample was made of peripheral blood. The chain recombines TRBV5-4 with TRBJ1-6, with 9 bases aligning to TRBD1. The CDR3 reads CASTRDRANSPLHF. CDR3 nucleotides: TGTGCCAGCACTCGGGACAGGGCTAATTCACCCCTCCACTTT.